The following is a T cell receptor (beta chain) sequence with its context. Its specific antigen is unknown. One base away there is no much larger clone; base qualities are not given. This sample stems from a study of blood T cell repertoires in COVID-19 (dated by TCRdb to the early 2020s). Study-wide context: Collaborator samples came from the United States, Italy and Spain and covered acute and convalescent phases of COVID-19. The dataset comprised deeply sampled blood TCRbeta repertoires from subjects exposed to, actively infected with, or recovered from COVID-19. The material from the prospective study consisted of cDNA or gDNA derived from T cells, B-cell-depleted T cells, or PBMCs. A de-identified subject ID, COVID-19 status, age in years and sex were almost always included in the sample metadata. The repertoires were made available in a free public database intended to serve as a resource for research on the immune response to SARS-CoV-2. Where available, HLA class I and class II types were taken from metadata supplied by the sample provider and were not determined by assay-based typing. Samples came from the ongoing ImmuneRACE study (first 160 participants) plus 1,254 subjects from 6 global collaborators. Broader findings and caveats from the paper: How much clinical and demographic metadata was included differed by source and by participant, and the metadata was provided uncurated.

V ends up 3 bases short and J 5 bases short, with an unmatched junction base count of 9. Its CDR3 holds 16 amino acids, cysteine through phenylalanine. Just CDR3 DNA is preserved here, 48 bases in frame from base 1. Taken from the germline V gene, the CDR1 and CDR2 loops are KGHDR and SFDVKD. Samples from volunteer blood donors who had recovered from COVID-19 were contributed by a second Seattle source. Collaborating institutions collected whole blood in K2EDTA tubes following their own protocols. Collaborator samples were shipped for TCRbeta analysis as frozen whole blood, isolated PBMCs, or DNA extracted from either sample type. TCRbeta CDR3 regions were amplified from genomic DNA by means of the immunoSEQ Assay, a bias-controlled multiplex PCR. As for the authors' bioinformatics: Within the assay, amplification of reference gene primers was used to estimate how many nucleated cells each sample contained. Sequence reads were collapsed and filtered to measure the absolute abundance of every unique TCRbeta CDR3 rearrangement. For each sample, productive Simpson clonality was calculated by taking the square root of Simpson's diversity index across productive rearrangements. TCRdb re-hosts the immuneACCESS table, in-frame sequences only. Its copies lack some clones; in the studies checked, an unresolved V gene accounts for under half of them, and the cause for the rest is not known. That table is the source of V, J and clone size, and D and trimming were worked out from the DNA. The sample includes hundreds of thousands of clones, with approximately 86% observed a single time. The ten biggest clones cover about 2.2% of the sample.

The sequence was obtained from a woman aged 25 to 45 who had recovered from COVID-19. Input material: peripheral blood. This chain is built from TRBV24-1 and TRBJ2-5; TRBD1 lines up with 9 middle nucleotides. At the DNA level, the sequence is TGTGCCACCAGTGATCTTTCGGGACAGGGTGGGGAGACCCAGTACTTC. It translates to CATSDLSGQGGETQYF.